Following are 4 T cell receptor beta chains from one sample sequenced in a study of control samples from healthy donors and cancer patients. Profiled with immunoSEQ multiplex PCR; TCRdb holds only in-frame clones, not every one. The repertoire holds roughly 170,000 clones, with approximately 92% as singletons. The sequenced sample was blood. All receptors derive from a woman in her sixties in good health.

The chain links TRBV7-6 to TRBJ1-1, with D perhaps matching TRBD1 (6 bases). The CDR3 contains 17 residues. Germline CDR1 reads SGHVS; CDR2 reads FNYEAQ. V was trimmed by 0 bases and J by 2 bases, leaving 16 bases between them. CDR3 amino acids: CASSLAPWRGANTEAFF. DNA for the CDR3: TGTGCCAGCAGCTTAGCCCCTTGGCGGGGGGCAAACACTGAAGCTTTCTTT.

The chain is built from TRBV6-6 and TRBJ2-7, with D unclear. The V and J ends lost 3 bases and 4 bases respectively, with 7 bases between them. Germline V gene data show CDR1 as MNHNY and CDR2 as SVGAGI (reference sequence). This CDR3 comprises 12 residues. In nucleotides, the CDR3 is TGTGCCAGCAGTTATAAGGGATACGAGCAGTACTTC. This gives the protein CASSYKGYEQYF.

The V gene is TRBV27, the J gene TRBJ1-3; D not certain. Germline V gene lookup returns CDR1 MNHEY and CDR2 SMNVEV (reference sequence). There are 17 residues in the CDR3. Trimming took 0 bases from V and 0 from J, leaving 12 bases between them. CDR3 region: CASSLSWRFSSGNTIYF. The CDR3 DNA reads as TGTGCCAGCAGTTTATCGTGGCGGTTCTCCTCTGGAAACACCATATATTTT.

The V and J genes are TRBV7-9 and TRBJ1-5; D not resolved. Germline CDR1 reads SEHNR; CDR2 reads FQNEAQ (reference sequence). Trimming took 6 bases from V and 4 from J, leaving 13 bases between them. The CDR3 has 14 residues. This CDR3 reads CASSGGMSNQPQHF. The CDR3 region has the DNA TGTGCCAGCAGTGGAGGGATGAGTAATCAGCCCCAGCATTTT.